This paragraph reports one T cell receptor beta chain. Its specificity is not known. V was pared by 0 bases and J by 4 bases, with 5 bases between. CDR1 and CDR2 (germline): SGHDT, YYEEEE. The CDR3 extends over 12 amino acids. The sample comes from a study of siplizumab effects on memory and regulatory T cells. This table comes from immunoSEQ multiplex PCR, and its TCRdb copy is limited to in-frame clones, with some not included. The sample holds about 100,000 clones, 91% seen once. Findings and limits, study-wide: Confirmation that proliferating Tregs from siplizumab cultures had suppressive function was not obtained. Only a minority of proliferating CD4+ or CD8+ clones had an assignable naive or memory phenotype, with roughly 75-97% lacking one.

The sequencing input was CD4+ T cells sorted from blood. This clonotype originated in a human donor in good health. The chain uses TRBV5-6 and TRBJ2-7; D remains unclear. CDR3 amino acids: CASSLVHYEQYF. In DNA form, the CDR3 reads TGTGCCAGCAGCTTGGTCCATTACGAGCAGTACTTC.